This is a list of T cell receptor beta chains from one sample in a study of blood T cell repertoires in COVID-19. Sequencing was performed with immunoSEQ multiplex PCR; in TCRdb, only in-frame clones are kept and a portion is missing. The table includes 450,000 or so clones, 90% detected once. Specimen: PBMCs or T cells enriched from blood (not recorded which). These receptors were collected from a young man who had recovered from COVID-19. Each CDR3 is given with its conserved first and last residue. D genes are given only for firm matches. Only some rows state a clone size, as once, few, many or a class for expanded clones.

J gene: TRBJ2-7
clone size: .
D gene: .
V gene: TRBV5-6
CDR3 DNA: TGTGCCAGCAGCCGCAATGTCCTGGGAGGTGGCGAGCAGTACTTC
CDR3 protein: CASSRNVLGGGEQYF

J gene: TRBJ2-5
clone size: once
D gene: .
V gene: TRBV3-1/TRBV3-2
CDR3 DNA: TGTGCCAGCAGGGCGGCCCCGGAACAGACCCAGTACTTC
CDR3 protein: CASRAAPEQTQYF

J gene: TRBJ1-5
clone size: .
D gene: .
V gene: TRBV2
CDR3 DNA: TGTGCCAGCATGTTTCAGGGTAATAGCAATCAGCCCCAGCATTTT
CDR3 protein: CASMFQGNSNQPQHF

J gene: TRBJ2-4
clone size: .
D gene: .
V gene: TRBV13
CDR3 DNA: TGTGCCAGCAGCTTGGGCGGGAAGGGAAACATTCAGTACTTC
CDR3 protein: CASSLGGKGNIQYF

J gene: TRBJ1-5
clone size: once
D gene: TRBD1
V gene: TRBV15
CDR3 DNA: TGTGCCACCAGCAGAGGGGACAGGGCTCAGCCCCAGCATTTT
CDR3 protein: CATSRGDRAQPQHF

J gene: TRBJ1-3
clone size: .
D gene: .
V gene: TRBV15
CDR3 DNA: TGTGCCACCAGCGCCTCGTGGGCCTCTGGAAACACCATATATTTT
CDR3 protein: CATSASWASGNTIYF

J gene: TRBJ2-1
clone size: .
D gene: .
V gene: TRBV14
CDR3 DNA: TGTGCCAGCAGCAGCCGCGGACTAAGCTCCAAGGAGCAGTTCTTC
CDR3 protein: CASSSRGLSSKEQFF

J gene: TRBJ1-2
clone size: .
D gene: TRBD1
V gene: TRBV6-5
CDR3 DNA: TGTGCCAGCAACAGGGACAGGGTTGTTTACTATGGCTACACCTTC
CDR3 protein: CASNRDRVVYYGYTF

J gene: TRBJ2-7
clone size: few
D gene: TRBD2
V gene: TRBV5-1
CDR3 DNA: TGCGCCAGCAGCGGGACTAGCGGGAGTTTATACGAGCAGTACTTC
CDR3 protein: CASSGTSGSLYEQYF

J gene: TRBJ2-3
clone size: .
D gene: .
V gene: TRBV27
CDR3 DNA: TGTGCCAGCAGCCCCTTTCAGGACACAGATACGCAGTATTTT
CDR3 protein: CASSPFQDTDTQYF

J gene: TRBJ2-6
clone size: .
D gene: TRBD1
V gene: TRBV5-8
CDR3 DNA: TGTGCCACCTCAGGGGGCGATTTTTCTGGGGCCAACGTCCTGACTTTC
CDR3 protein: CATSGGDFSGANVLTF

J gene: TRBJ1-4
clone size: .
D gene: .
V gene: TRBV5-8
CDR3 DNA: TGTGCCAGCAGCTTGGCACTCTTCGGCGGGGATGAAAAACTGTTTTTT
CDR3 protein: CASSLALFGGDEKLFF

J gene: TRBJ2-1
clone size: once
D gene: TRBD1
V gene: TRBV29-1
CDR3 DNA: TGCAGCGTAGGACAGGGGGGCCGGAATGAGCAGTTCTTC
CDR3 protein: CSVGQGGRNEQFF

J gene: TRBJ2-5
clone size: .
D gene: .
V gene: TRBV7-9
CDR3 DNA: TGTGCCAGCAGTCCTAGCGAGTTGGAGACCCAGTACTTC
CDR3 protein: CASSPSELETQYF